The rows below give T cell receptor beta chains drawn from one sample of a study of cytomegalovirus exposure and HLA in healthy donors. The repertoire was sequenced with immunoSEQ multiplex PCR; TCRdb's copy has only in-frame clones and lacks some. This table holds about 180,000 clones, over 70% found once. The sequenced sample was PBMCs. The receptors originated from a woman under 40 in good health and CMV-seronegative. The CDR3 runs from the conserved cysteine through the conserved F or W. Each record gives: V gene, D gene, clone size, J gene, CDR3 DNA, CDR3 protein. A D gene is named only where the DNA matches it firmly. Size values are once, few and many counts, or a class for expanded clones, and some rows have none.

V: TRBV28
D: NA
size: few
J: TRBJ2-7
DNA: TGTGCCAGCAGTGCCCATGGCAGGGCCTACGAGCAGTACTTC
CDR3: CASSAHGRAYEQYF

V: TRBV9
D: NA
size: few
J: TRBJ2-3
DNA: TGTGCCAGCAGCGTAGGGGCAGTCCCCACAGATACGCAGTATTTT
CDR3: CASSVGAVPTDTQYF

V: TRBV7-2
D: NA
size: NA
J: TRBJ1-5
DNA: TGTGCCAGCAGTCAGGGTTGGAACAATCAGCCCCAGCATTTT
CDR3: CASSQGWNNQPQHF

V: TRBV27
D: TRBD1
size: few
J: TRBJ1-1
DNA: TGTGCCAGCAGTTTACTTTCGACAGGGGGGACTGAAGCTTTCTTT
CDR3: CASSLLSTGGTEAFF

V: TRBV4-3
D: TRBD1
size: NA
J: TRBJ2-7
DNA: TGCGCCAGCAGCCAAGGAACAGGGGGCGACTACGAGCAGTACTTC
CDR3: CASSQGTGGDYEQYF

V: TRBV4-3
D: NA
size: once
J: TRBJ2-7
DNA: TGCGCCAGCAGCCCCTCGGCAGGCTCCTACGAGCAGTACTTC
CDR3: CASSPSAGSYEQYF

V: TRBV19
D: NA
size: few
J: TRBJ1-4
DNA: TGTGCCAGTAGTATGCAGGGAATGAATGAAAAACTGTTTTTT
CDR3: CASSMQGMNEKLFF

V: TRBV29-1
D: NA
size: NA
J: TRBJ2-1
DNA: TGCAGCGTTGAAGCTAGGTCCAACGAGCAGTTCTTC
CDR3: CSVEARSNEQFF

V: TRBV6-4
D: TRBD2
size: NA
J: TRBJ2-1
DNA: TGTGCCAGCAGTGACTCGAGGGTAGCGGGAGAGAGCTCCTACAATGAGCAGTTCTTC
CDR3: CASSDSRVAGESSYNEQFF

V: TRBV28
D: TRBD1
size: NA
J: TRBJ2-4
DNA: TGTGCCAGCAGCCCCTCGGACAGGGAAAACATTCAGTACTTC
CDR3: CASSPSDRENIQYF